These 10 T cell receptor beta chains originate from one sample sequenced in a study of cytomegalovirus exposure and HLA in healthy donors. The study ran its PCR with 60 Vbeta and 13 Jbeta primers. Generated by immunoSEQ multiplex PCR, the TCRdb table keeps only in-frame clones and is missing some. The data contain 150,000 to 250,000 clones, 79% of them singletons. The material sequenced was PBMCs. The receptors were gathered from a woman aged 25 to 39 in good health and CMV-seropositive.

The chain's CDR3 is CASSPGQGSTDTQYF. CDR3 DNA: TGTGCCAGCTCACCGGGACAGGGAAGCACAGATACGCAGTATTTT. V usage is TRBV18 and J usage is TRBJ2-3; 9 nucleotides line up with TRBD1. V shed 3 bases, J shed 0 bases, and the junction held 1 base outside the gene matches. Germline V gives CDR1 KGHSH, CDR2 LQKENI. The CDR3 spans 15 residues.

In DNA, the CDR3 is TGCGCCAGCAGTAGGGGATTCGGTTCACCCCTCCACTTT. Amino acid sequence: CASSRGFGSPLHF. The chain carries TRBV10-1 and TRBJ1-6, with D perhaps TRBD1 (5 bases). The CDR3 length is 13 residues. The germline gives CDR1 WNHNN, CDR2 SYGVQD (reference sequence). V was cut by 5 bases and J by 9 bases, with 11 bases left in between.

The CDR3 spells CASSQTDGDYGYTF. CDR3 DNA: TGCGCCAGCAGCCAAACGGACGGGGACTATGGCTACACCTTC. The chain couples TRBV5-1 to TRBJ1-2; unclear D gene. Germline V gene sequence: CDR1 SGHRS, CDR2 YFSETQ. Trimming left V 4 bases short and J 3 bases short, with 13 bases between. The CDR3 runs 14 residues. The full variable domain, in which reference TRBV5-1 and TRBJ1-2 provide the parts outside the CDR3, is KAGVTQTPRYLIKTRGQQVTLSCSPISGHRSVSWYQQTPGQGLQFLFEYFSETQRNKGNFPGRFSGRQFSNSRSEMNVSTLELGDSALYLCASSQTDGDYGYTFGSGTRLTVV.

Concerning this clone itself: Other DNA sequences in the sample encode the same CDR3. This chain links TRBV4-3 with TRBJ1-2; D call uncertain. V dropped 0 bases and J dropped 4 bases, with 6 bases sitting between them. Looked up from germline, CDR1 is LGHNA and CDR2 is YSLEER. This CDR3 region has 13 residues. The chain's CDR3 is CASSQDISYGYTF. DNA of the CDR3: TGCGCCAGCAGCCAAGATATATCCTATGGCTACACCTTC.

The chain employs TRBV7-6 and TRBJ2-7, with D perhaps TRBD2 (5 bases). V was trimmed by 4 bases and J by 7 bases, leaving 11 bases between them. The CDR3 length is 12 residues. The germline gives CDR1 SGHVS, CDR2 FNYEAQ. CDR3 DNA sequence: TGTGCCAGCAGCTCCCCACCGGGGGAGCAGTACTTC. Translating it yields CASSSPPGEQYF.

This clone turned up a few times. The genes are TRBV5-1 and TRBJ2-1; 9 nucleotides line up with TRBD1. Trimming at V came to 4 bases and at J to 8 bases, leaving 10 bases not matched to a gene. CDR3 size: 15 residues. The germline CDR1 and CDR2 sequences are SGHRS and YFSETQ. Here the CDR3 DNA reads TGCGCCAGCAGCAAACAGGGGGCGCGTGTGGATGAGCAGTTCTTC. Protein: CASSKQGARVDEQFF.

This clone was observed a few times. The chain couples TRBV4-3 to TRBJ2-7; TRBD2 might be the D (6 bases). Germline V gives CDR1 LGHNA, CDR2 YSLEER. Between the trimmed V and J ends, which lost 4 bases and 3 bases, there was a span of 16 bases. This CDR3 contains 15 residues. The CDR3, as DNA: TGCGCCAGCAGCCCTCAGATGGAGGGATTCTACGAGCAGTACTTC. Translating gives CASSPQMEGFYEQYF.

The V gene is TRBV29-1, the J gene TRBJ1-2; weak D call: TRBD1 (5 bases). Germline CDR1 SQVTM, CDR2 ANQGSEA. The CDR3 spans 14 residues. The ends were cut back, 3 bases at V and 7 bases at J, with 18 bases in the middle. The CDR3 protein is CSVDEAGRGSGYTF. The CDR3 DNA sequence: TGCAGCGTTGACGAAGCAGGGCGCGGCTCTGGCTACACCTTC.

This chain links TRBV29-1 with TRBJ2-7, with 12 nucleotides matching TRBD2. The CDR3 length is 16 residues. Losses at the gene ends were 7 bases for V and 0 bases for J; bases not matched to a gene: 10. Germline V gene sequence: CDR1 SQVTM, CDR2 ANQGSEA. The CDR3 DNA is TGCAGCGCTGAGGTGCTAGCGGGAGGGAGCTCCTACGAGCAGTACTTC. Amino acid sequence: CSAEVLAGGSSYEQYF.

The chain recombines TRBV4-3 with TRBJ2-6, with D possibly being TRBD2 (5 bases). Looked up from germline, CDR1 is LGHNA and CDR2 is YSLEER. The CDR3 has 15 amino acids. The V end was cut by 1 base, the J end by 13 bases, with 17 bases between. The CDR3 DNA reads TGCGCCAGCAGCCAAGTGGACTCTCAAGTCGGGGTCCTGACTTTC. Amino acid sequence: CASSQVDSQVGVLTF.